Sequencing of this TCR beta chain was carried out in a study of blood T cell repertoires in COVID-19 (dated by TCRdb to about 2020). About the investigation overall: Samples covering the acute and convalescent phases of COVID-19 were provided by collaborators in the United States, Italy and Spain. The repertoires were made available in a free public database intended to serve as a resource for research on the immune response to SARS-CoV-2. Deeply sampled blood TCRbeta repertoires from subjects exposed to, actively infected with, or recovered from COVID-19 were included in the dataset. HLA class I and class II types, where available, came from metadata supplied by the sample provider rather than from assay-based typing. Samples came from the ongoing ImmuneRACE study (first 160 participants) plus 1,254 subjects from 6 global collaborators. Nearly every sample came with metadata listing a de-identified subject ID, COVID-19 status, age in years and sex. The material from the prospective study consisted of cDNA or gDNA derived from T cells, B-cell-depleted T cells, or PBMCs.

The table lists this clone with a count of one. Its antigen remains unidentified. Base qualities were left out, and no much larger clone turns up one base away. Collaborating institutions collected whole blood in K2EDTA tubes following their own protocols. For TCRbeta analysis, collaborator samples were shipped as frozen whole blood, as isolated PBMCs, or as DNA extracted from either sample type. Study-wide findings and limitations: The amount of clinical and demographic metadata varied by source and participant and was provided uncurated.

The immunoSEQ Assay, a bias-controlled multiplex PCR, was used to amplify TCRbeta CDR3 regions from genomic DNA. In the original analysis: The number of nucleated cells in each sample was estimated from the amplification of reference gene primers within the assay. To quantify the absolute abundance of each unique TCRbeta CDR3 rearrangement, sequence reads were collapsed and filtered. For each sample, productive Simpson clonality was calculated as the square root of Simpson's diversity index over productive rearrangements. TCRdb holds this immuneACCESS table with in-frame rearrangements only. Some clones are missing; in checked studies, unresolved V genes explain under half, and the rest has no known cause. The V and J calls and the clone size are those of that table, but D and trimming were determined from the DNA. This sample lists 70,000 to 95,000 clones; about nine tenths were detected once. Jointly, the top ten make up approximately 1.6% of the sample.

From V the trimming removes 1 base and from J it removes 4 bases, while the gene matches leave 8 bases of the junction unaccounted for. The germline V gene yields KGHSH for CDR1 and LQKENI for CDR2. Taken from cysteine to phenylalanine, the CDR3 has 17 residues. The only DNA kept is the CDR3, 51 bases in frame from the first base. The sequencing sample was made of peripheral blood. Recombination joined TRBV18 with TRBJ2-3, with 10 junctional bases fitting TRBD1. The clonotype was recovered from a human donor with active COVID-19. The donor label of this sample is uncertain. This receptor carries the CDR3 CASSPQAQDRGADTQYF. The nucleotide sequence reads as follows: TGTGCCAGCTCACCACAAGCACAGGACAGGGGGGCAGATACGCAGTATTTT.